A selection of T cell receptor beta chains follows, all from one sample in a study of shared clonotypes between healthy human individuals. Clones were read by immunoSEQ multiplex PCR, and TCRdb kept only the in-frame ones, dropping some. Of around 2,000,000 clones in the sample, roughly 96% are singletons; the top ten hold 0.1% to 0.15%. Sequences were obtained from naive CD4+ T cells sorted from blood. These receptors all stem from a man aged 18 to 35 in good health. Both conserved end residues are part of each CDR3. The order of the fields is CDR3 DNA, CDR3 protein, J gene, D gene, V gene. A D gene is named only where the DNA matches it firmly.

CDR3nt: TGCAGTGCTAACAGGGAACGAGCTTTCTTT
CDR3aa: CSANRERAFF
j_gene: TRBJ1-1
d_gene: -
v_gene: TRBV20-1

CDR3nt: TGTGCCATCAGTGAGGGACTAGCAACAGATACGCAGTATTTT
CDR3aa: CAISEGLATDTQYF
j_gene: TRBJ2-3
d_gene: TRBD2
v_gene: TRBV10-3

CDR3nt: TGTGCCAGCAGTGAAAGAGGAGGTACGCAGTATTTT
CDR3aa: CASSERGGTQYF
j_gene: TRBJ2-3
d_gene: -
v_gene: TRBV6-1

CDR3nt: TGTGCCAGTAGTACCCCCTCGGACGGTGGAGTCACTGAAGCTTTCTTT
CDR3aa: CASSTPSDGGVTEAFF
j_gene: TRBJ1-1
d_gene: -
v_gene: TRBV19

CDR3nt: TGTGCCTGGAGTGGGGACGCTTATCAGCCCCAGCATTTT
CDR3aa: CAWSGDAYQPQHF
j_gene: TRBJ1-5
d_gene: -
v_gene: TRBV30

CDR3nt: TGTGCCAGCAGCCTAACTATCAAGAAGGGGGAGACCCAGTACTTC
CDR3aa: CASSLTIKKGETQYF
j_gene: TRBJ2-5
d_gene: -
v_gene: TRBV7-2

CDR3nt: TGTGCCAGCTCACCAGTAGGCGGGCGGGCTAACACCGGGGAGCTGTTTTTT
CDR3aa: CASSPVGGRANTGELFF
j_gene: TRBJ2-2
d_gene: -
v_gene: TRBV18

CDR3nt: TGTGCCTGGAGTGGGCCGAATAGCAATCAGCCCCAGCATTTT
CDR3aa: CAWSGPNSNQPQHF
j_gene: TRBJ1-5
d_gene: -
v_gene: TRBV30

CDR3nt: TGTGCCAGCAGTGAAGGGGGCCAGTCACCCCTCCACTTT
CDR3aa: CASSEGGQSPLHF
j_gene: TRBJ1-6
d_gene: -
v_gene: TRBV25-1

CDR3nt: TGTGCCAGCAGTTTAACCGACAGGGAGGGCAATGGCTACACCTTC
CDR3aa: CASSLTDREGNGYTF
j_gene: TRBJ1-2
d_gene: TRBD1
v_gene: TRBV28

CDR3nt: TGTGCCAGCAGCGTAGGGATAAGGACTAGCGGGAGCACGAACGAGCAGTACTTC
CDR3aa: CASSVGIRTSGSTNEQYF
j_gene: TRBJ2-7
d_gene: TRBD2
v_gene: TRBV9

CDR3nt: TGTGCCAGCAGCCAAGGTAGACTAGCGTCTGAGACCCAGTACTTC
CDR3aa: CASSQGRLASETQYF
j_gene: TRBJ2-5
d_gene: TRBD2
v_gene: TRBV4-2

CDR3nt: TGTGCCATCAGTGAAAGGGAAGCCGGGGAGCTGTTTTTT
CDR3aa: CAISEREAGELFF
j_gene: TRBJ2-2
d_gene: -
v_gene: TRBV10-3

CDR3nt: TGTGCCAGCTCACCTGGGACAGGTACCTATGGCTACACCTTC
CDR3aa: CASSPGTGTYGYTF
j_gene: TRBJ1-2
d_gene: TRBD1
v_gene: TRBV18

CDR3nt: TGTGCCAGCAGTTTTCTCGGTGGCTCCTACAATGAGCAGTTCTTC
CDR3aa: CASSFLGGSYNEQFF
j_gene: TRBJ2-1
d_gene: -
v_gene: TRBV27